This T cell receptor beta chain was observed in a study of blood T cell repertoires in COVID-19. Study in general: Sources were T cells, B-cell-depleted T cells, or PBMCs; the material itself was cDNA or gDNA.

As handled by the study authors: It was from reference gene primer amplification that nucleated cell counts were estimated. The method was immunoSEQ multiplex PCR; TCRdb's version includes in-frame clones alone and lacks a portion of them. Clonal size and the V and J genes are those of that table, whereas D and trimming came from the DNA. The top ten hold 6.5% to 9.5% of the sample, which has over 45,000 clones, 91% seen once. Per the germline V gene, CDR1 is SGHKS and CDR2 is YYEKEE (reference sequence). There are 13 residues in the CDR3. V dropped 4 bases and J dropped 8 bases, with 13 bases sitting between them. This clone appeared once.

Sequenced material: peripheral blood. The chain combines TRBV5-5 with TRBJ2-1, with a tentative D call TRBD1 (6 bases). The TCR originated in a human donor in a cohort sampled during active COVID-19. The CDR3 DNA reads as TGTGCCAGCAGCCCTGGGACAAGGGATGAGCAGTTCTTC. Translation gives CASSPGTRDEQFF.